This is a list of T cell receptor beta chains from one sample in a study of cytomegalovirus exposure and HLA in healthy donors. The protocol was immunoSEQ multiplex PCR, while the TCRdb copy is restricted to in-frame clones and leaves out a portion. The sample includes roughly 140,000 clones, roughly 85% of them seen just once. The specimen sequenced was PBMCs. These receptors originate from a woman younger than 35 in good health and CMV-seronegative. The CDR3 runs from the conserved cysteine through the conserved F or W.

CAWSGDKNEKLFF,13,TRBJ1-4,TRBV30
CASRPNPGGGRLSGNTIYF,19,TRBJ1-3,TRBV10-2
CASSLGRQTQYF,12,TRBJ2-5,TRBV5-1
CASSIRQGSGELFF,14,TRBJ2-2,TRBV7-2
CASSAAGGRGETQYF,15,TRBJ2-5,TRBV9
CASSIAGTGGLTQYF,15,TRBJ2-3,TRBV28
CAWSPTLGGSETQYF,15,TRBJ2-5,TRBV30
CAWSVPGMKGNQPQHF,16,TRBJ1-5,TRBV30
CASSAGPYEKLFF,13,TRBJ1-4,TRBV18
CASSPTFGNTIYF,13,TRBJ1-3,TRBV5-1
CASSSDSPRFLGYTF,15,TRBJ1-2,TRBV7-9
CASSYTGAYGYTF,13,TRBJ1-2,TRBV9
CASSQDLVAVGTDTQYF,17,TRBJ2-3,TRBV4-2
CASSLRGLASEQFF,14,TRBJ2-1,TRBV5-8
CASNGYNEQFF,11,TRBJ2-1,TRBV28
CASSPNRDYGYTF,13,TRBJ1-2,TRBV28
CASSLGPSGNTGELFF,16,TRBJ2-2,TRBV7-3
CASSFERAEEETQYF,15,TRBJ2-5,TRBV5-1
CASSLVYGSGNTIYF,15,TRBJ1-3,TRBV7-2
CASSPPRSVEGTDTQYF,17,TRBJ2-3,TRBV18
CASSYSSSAAAYEQYF,16,TRBJ2-7,TRBV6-5
CASSPQGQLSNQPQHF,16,TRBJ1-5,TRBV7-2
CASSLDGQLDYGYTF,15,TRBJ1-2,TRBV5-1